This T cell receptor (beta chain) was captured in a study of cytomegalovirus exposure and HLA in healthy donors. PCR primers comprised 60 Vbeta and 13 Jbeta primers. Produced via immunoSEQ multiplex PCR; TCRdb's table is partial and in-frame only. Among fewer than 150,000 clones, 73% were seen once, and the ten largest hold around 15%. Trimming shortened V by 0 bases and J by 4 bases, and 8 bases separated the two germline ends. The CDR3 spans 13 residues. CDR1 and CDR2 from the germline V gene are SGHNT and YYREEE (reference sequence). The sequencing input was PBMCs. This sequence joins TRBV5-4 and TRBJ2-7, with D uncertain. The source is a human donor in good health. The CDR3, as DNA: TGTGCCAGCAGCTTGGAGAGGCAGTACGAGCAGTACTTC. Amino acids: CASSLERQYEQYF.